These T cell receptor beta chains were read from a single sample in a study of CD8 T cells in ankylosing spondylitis. TCRdb used MiXCR to reprocess the 5' RACE reads, holding one entry per CDR3 protein. The sample contains under 400,000 distinct CDR3 sequences, around 10% of which appear only once. Sequenced input: blood, either unsorted or a sorted T cell fraction (not recorded which). The receptors were sampled from a female donor with ankylosing spondylitis or in good health (not recorded which). The CDR3 runs from the conserved cysteine through the conserved F or W. The D gene is left open where the match is weak. A clone size is listed for some rows: how often the clone was seen (once, few, many), or a class if it is expanded.

D gene	V gene	clone size	J gene	CDR3 DNA	CDR3 protein
TRBD1	TRBV5-1	-	TRBJ2-2	TGCGCCAGCAGCCCGTCAGGGGGCACCGGGGAGCTGTTTTTT	CASSPSGGTGELFF
TRBD1	TRBV27	-	TRBJ2-3	TGTGCCAGCAGTGGGACAGGGGCAGGCACAGATACGCAGTATTTT	CASSGTGAGTDTQYF
-	TRBV7-2	-	TRBJ1-2	TGTGCCAGCAGCTTGAACAGGGATCTTTATGGCTACACCTTC	CASSLNRDLYGYTF
-	TRBV30	many	TRBJ2-7	TGTGCCTGGAGTGCCGTCCACGAGCAGTACTTC	CAWSAVHEQYF
TRBD2	TRBV6-1	-	TRBJ2-1	TGTGCCAGCAGCCTTTTTACTAGCGGGAGCTCCTACAATGAGCAGTTCTTC	CASSLFTSGSSYNEQFF
-	TRBV12-3/TRBV12-4	many	TRBJ2-5	TGTGCCAGCAGACAGACAGGACGAGGGGAGACCCAGTACTTC	CASRQTGRGETQYF
-	TRBV11-2	many	TRBJ2-1	TGTGCCAGCAGCTTACAGCCAGGGAATTACAATGAGCAGTTCTTC	CASSLQPGNYNEQFF
TRBD1	TRBV20-1	many	TRBJ2-1	TGCAGTGCCGCATGGGACAGGGGAAGCAATGAGCAGTTCTTC	CSAAWDRGSNEQFF
TRBD1	TRBV7-9	few	TRBJ1-6	TGTGCCAGTCAGGGGGGCGCGGGATATAATTCACCCCTCCACTTT	CASQGGAGYNSPLHF
TRBD2	TRBV20-1	many	TRBJ2-1	TGCAGTGCCCCCGCCCCAGCGGGAGGGCGGATGGTGCAGTTCTTC	CSAPAPAGGRMVQFF
-	TRBV21-1	many	TRBJ2-7	TGTGCCAGCAGCGTCTCGAGGGACTTCCCTGCCTACGAGCAGTACTTC	CASSVSRDFPAYEQYF